This T cell receptor beta chain is drawn from a study of OX40 agonist ivuxolimab in advanced cancers. Only in-frame clones appear in the TCRdb table, and some are missing; sequencing was by immunoSEQ multiplex PCR. The sample has around 72,000 clones, roughly 89% seen once. V dropped 1 base and J dropped 2; count of bases not matched to a gene: 5. Germline-derived CDR1 and CDR2 are SGHNT and YYREEE (reference sequence). This CDR3 has 15 amino acids. This chain connects TRBV5-4 to TRBJ2-5, with 7 bases lining up with TRBD1. The sequencing here drew on CD4+ or CD8+ T cells sorted from blood, taken in a trial of the OX40 agonist ivuxolimab. The sequence derives from an adult with an advanced solid tumor such as melanoma, head and neck, liver or kidney cancer. In DNA form, the CDR3 reads TGTGCCAGCAGCTTGAGGGGCAGGGGGCAAGAGACCCAGTACTTC. It specifies CASSLRGRGQETQYF.